The rows below give T cell receptor beta chains drawn from one sample of a study of blood T cell repertoires in COVID-19. Assay: immunoSEQ multiplex PCR; the TCRdb copy retains only in-frame clones and omits some. The sample has about 180,000 clones, 85% seen once. The material sequenced was peripheral blood. Source of these receptors: a person between 70 and 80 years old with COVID-19, enrolled during active disease. CDR3s leave out the opening cysteine and the closing phenylalanine or tryptophan. Each record gives: clone size, D gene, V gene, CDR3 protein. A D gene is named only where the DNA matches it firmly. Size tells how often a clone was seen (once, few, many) or the class of an expanded clone, and some rows leave it out.

>-|TRBD2|TRBV5-1
ASSPLRGTRDEQY
>once|TRBD1|TRBV19
ASSMMGQGLGQPQH
>-|TRBD2|TRBV7-7
ASSLAGDNEQF
>-|-|TRBV15
ATSRDLRTDDYGYT
>once|TRBD2|TRBV3-1/TRBV3-2
ASSQDWRGKTQY
>-|-|TRBV7-2
ASSSGLESRTDTQY
>-|TRBD1|TRBV7-6
ASSLRPQGIGGYT
>-|-|TRBV5-1
ASSLGSYSTDTQY
>-|TRBD1|TRBV28
ASRTGTGYGNTIY
>once|TRBD1|TRBV7-9
ASSLGGQGPYEQY
>-|TRBD2|TRBV10-3
AISESGLAGETQY
>-|-|TRBV6-2/TRBV6-3
ASSATGGSYGYT
>-|-|TRBV19
ASSNRDRRGELF
>-|-|TRBV18
ASSPGSSGNTIY
>-|TRBD1|TRBV4-3
ASSQGWTGTTEAF
>-|TRBD1|TRBV7-8
ASSLDLGMQGVNTEAF
>-|-|TRBV3-1/TRBV3-2
ASSRGLAQY